This TCR beta chain was documented in a study of siplizumab effects on memory and regulatory T cells. Comments on this clone: Its antigen remains unknown.

The repertoire was sequenced with immunoSEQ multiplex PCR; TCRdb's copy has only in-frame clones and lacks some. The sample carries 100,000 or so clones, around 90% recorded once. Overall study findings and caveats: No assignable naive or memory phenotype existed for roughly 75-97% of proliferating CD4+ or CD8+ clones.

This sequence originates from a human donor in good health. The sample consisted of non-Treg CD4+ T cells sorted from blood.

DNA for the CDR3: TGTGCCAGCAGCTTGGTCCGGGGTAGGTCCGATACGCAGTATTTT. This translates into CASSLVRGRSDTQYF. This sequence joins TRBV5-4 and TRBJ2-3; D may be TRBD2 (5 bases). Trimming pared 0 bases from V and 6 bases from J, leaving 14 bases between. The CDR3 has 15 residues. CDR1 is SGHNT and CDR2 is YYREEE in the germline V gene (reference sequence). Full variable domain (missing parts from reference TRBV5-4 and TRBJ2-3): ETGVTQSPTHLIKTRGQQVTLRCSSQSGHNTVSWYQQALGQGPQFIFQYYREEENGRGNFPPRFSGLQFPNYSSELNVNALELDDSALYLCASSLVRGRSDTQYFGPGTRLTVL.